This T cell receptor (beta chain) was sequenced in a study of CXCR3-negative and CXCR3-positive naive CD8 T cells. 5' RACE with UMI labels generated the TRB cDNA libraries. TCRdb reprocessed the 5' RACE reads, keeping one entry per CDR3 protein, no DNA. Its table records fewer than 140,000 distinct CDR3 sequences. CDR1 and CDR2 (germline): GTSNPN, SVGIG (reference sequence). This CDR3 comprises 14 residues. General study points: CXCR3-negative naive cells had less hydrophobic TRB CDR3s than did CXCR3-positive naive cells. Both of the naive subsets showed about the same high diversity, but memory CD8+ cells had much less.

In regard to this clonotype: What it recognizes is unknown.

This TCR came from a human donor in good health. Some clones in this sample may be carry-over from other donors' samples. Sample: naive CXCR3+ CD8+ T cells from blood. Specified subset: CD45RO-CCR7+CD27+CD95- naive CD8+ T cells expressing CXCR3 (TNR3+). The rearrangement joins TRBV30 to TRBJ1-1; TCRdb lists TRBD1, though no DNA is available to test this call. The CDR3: CAWNPVGMNTEAFF.